The 13 T cell receptor beta chains below all came from one sample that was sequenced in a study of low-dose radiotherapy and immunotherapy resistance in tumors. Time point of the sample: before trial treatment. Both TCRalpha and TCRbeta chains were reverse transcribed with V-gene-specific primers. It was with a constant-region primer and a V-primer adapter that TCRs were amplified over 20 PCR cycles. Each CDR3 protein gets one entry after TCRdb re-called the reads with MiXCR. This sample carries tens of thousands of distinct CDR3 sequences, 9.4% of them seen once, and the ten largest clones take 1%. The sample consisted of PBMCs, taken before treatment. These TCRs come from a male donor with prostate cancer.

In the case of this clonotype: Because the CDR3's place on the DNA is in doubt, the DNA is left out and the CDR3 is given as listed by TCRdb. This chain links TRBV7-6 with TRBJ2-2; TRBD2 is taken as the D call from the table, unchecked against the DNA. The CDR3 spans 18 amino acids, including both terminal residues. Germline CDR1 and CDR2: SGHVS and FNYEAQ. The CDR3 here is CASSLMPGRDTGELFFFF.

This clonotype appeared many times. The chain couples TRBV18 to TRBJ2-7; D not resolved. The CDR3 is made up of 16 amino acids. Germline assignment: CDR1 KGHSH and CDR2 LQKENI. V lost 1 base and J lost 0, with 13 bases in between. CDR3 nucleotide sequence: TGTGCCAGCTCACCACAAGGAGCAGCAAGCTCCTACGAGCAGTACTTC. Translating gives CASSPQGAASSYEQYF.

The CDR3 DNA is TGTGCCTGGAGTCCGGGACTAGCGGGAATTGGGGAGACCCAGTACTTC. Translating it yields CAWSPGLAGIGETQYF. V usage is TRBV30 and J usage is TRBJ2-5, with 13 bases aligning to TRBD2. CDR1 GTSNPN and CDR2 SVGIG come from the germline V gene (reference sequence). The J segment lost 5 bases and the V segment lost 2 bases, leaving 8 bases of the junction unmatched. The CDR3 loop spans 16 amino acids.

This clonotype was observed many times. The chain is built from TRBV2 and TRBJ2-2; no definite D call. V was shortened by 11 bases and J by 5 bases, with 12 bases between the two germline ends. The CDR3 spans 12 residues. CDR1 SNHLY and CDR2 FYNNEI come from the germline V gene. The CDR3 DNA reads TGTGCCGATGCAAGGGAAACCGGGGAGCTGTTTTTT. This gives the protein CADARETGELFF.

This clonotype was recorded many times. V usage is TRBV7-2 and J usage is TRBJ2-1; D is possibly TRBD1 or TRBD2 (5 bases each). Germline V gene lookup returns CDR1 SGHTA and CDR2 FQGNSA. V lost 6 bases to trimming and J lost 2 bases, with 14 bases between them. CDR3 length equals 15 residues. The CDR3 nucleotides are TGTGCCAGCAGGGCCGGGACCCAGCCCTACAATGAGCAGTTCTTC. Translation: CASRAGTQPYNEQFF.

This clonotype has a count of ten or more. This sequence joins TRBV20-1 and TRBJ2-2; 7 nucleotides agree with TRBD2. CDR3 length equals 14 residues. V lost 0 bases to trimming and J lost 8 bases; unmatched junction nucleotides: 6. In germline, CDR1 is DFQATT, CDR2 SNEGSKA (reference sequence). CDR3 in DNA: TGCAGTGCTAGAGATTTGGGGGGGACTGGGGAGCTGTTTTTT. Its translation: CSARDLGGTGELFF.

This clonotype was counted at least ten times. This chain connects TRBV7-9 to TRBJ2-2; 12 nucleotides line up with TRBD1. After removal of 4 bases from V and 6 bases from J, the junction contained 3 bases not matched to a gene. The CDR3 runs 15 residues. Germline CDR1 reads SEHNR; CDR2 reads FQNEAQ (reference sequence). CDR3 sequence reads: CASSWDRGRAGELFF. For the CDR3, the DNA is TGTGCCAGCAGCTGGGACAGGGGGCGCGCCGGGGAGCTGTTTTTT.

This clonotype has a single count. A far larger clone is a single base away, which makes a read error likely. This chain connects TRBV28 to TRBJ2-1, with D unclear. The CDR3 has 11 amino acids. Trimming removed 4 bases from V and 10 bases from J, with 8 bases in between. In germline, CDR1 is MDHEN, CDR2 SYDVKM. This CDR3 reads CASSSNYEQFF. CDR3 nucleotide sequence: TGTGCCAGCAGTTCTAACTACGAGCAGTTCTTC.

The V and J genes are TRBV30 and TRBJ2-1, with TRBD2 matching over 8 bases. V was clipped by 0 bases and J by 2 bases; unmatched bases: 3. The CDR3 is 15 amino acids. Germline V gives CDR1 GTSNPN, CDR2 SVGIG (reference sequence). As DNA, the CDR3 is TGTGCCTGGAGTGTGGGTAGCGGGGCCTACAATGAGCAGTTCTTC. Amino acid sequence: CAWSVGSGAYNEQFF. Using reference TRBV30 and TRBJ2-1 for the parts outside the CDR3, the full variable domain is SQTIHQWPATLVQPVGSPLSLECTVEGTSNPNLYWYRQAAGRGLQLLFYSVGIGQISSEVPQNLSASRPQDRQFILSSKKLLLSDSGFYLCAWSVGSGAYNEQFFGPGTRLTVL.

This clonotype was recorded at least ten times. The chain recombines TRBV7-2 with TRBJ2-5; D is tentatively TRBD1 or TRBD2 (6 bases each). V dropped 5 bases and J dropped 1 base, with 14 bases sitting between them. CDR1 is SGHTA and CDR2 is FQGNSA in the germline V gene. CDR3 length: 15 amino acids. The chain's CDR3 is CASSPLRGRQETQYF. DNA for the CDR3: TGTGCCAGCAGCCCCCTCCGGGGGCGCCAAGAGACCCAGTACTTC.

This sequence joins TRBV30 and TRBJ2-1; TRBD2 aligns across 9 bases. Germline CDR1 GTSNPN, CDR2 SVGIG (reference sequence). V lost 1 base, J lost 5 bases, and 6 bases stayed unmatched. This CDR3 is 15 amino acids long. The CDR3 loop reads CAWSAGGRVDNEQFF. The CDR3 DNA sequence: TGTGCCTGGAGTGCGGGCGGGAGGGTGGACAATGAGCAGTTCTTC.

This clonotype has ten or more counts. This chain links TRBV12-3 or TRBV12-4 with TRBJ1-2; D perhaps matches TRBD1 (5 bases). CDR3 length equals 11 residues. V lost 3 bases to trimming and J lost 8 bases, with 7 bases between them. CDR3 residues: CASSFQGGYTF. CDR3 nucleotide sequence: TGTGCCAGCAGTTTCCAGGGAGGCTACACCTTC.

This clonotype occurred a few times. The V call is TRBV18, the J call TRBJ1-2; 7 nucleotides agree with TRBD1. The germline gives CDR1 KGHSH, CDR2 LQKENI. The ends lost 5 bases at V and 5 bases at J; junction bases unmatched: 5. This CDR3 region has 13 residues. The CDR3 DNA sequence: TGTGCCAGCTCAACGGAACAGGGGTATGGCTACACCTTC. As protein: CASSTEQGYGYTF.